The subject of this entry is one T cell receptor (beta chain). The sample is drawn from a study of T cell changes during pregnancy in multiple sclerosis. Some clones are missing from TCRdb's copy, which holds only in-frame ones; the method was immunoSEQ multiplex PCR. The table includes about 35,000 clones, 90% to 95% detected once. V lost 11 bases and J lost 8, with 19 bases in between. Germline loops: CDR1 SNHLY, CDR2 FYNNEI. The CDR3 totals 14 residues. This sample comprised CD4+ T cells from peripheral blood mononuclear cells, obtained in the third trimester of pregnancy. This TCR was sampled from a female donor in good health, enrolled as a control in a pregnancy study. The gene calls are TRBV2 and TRBJ1-6; D remains unclear. This CDR3 reads CAGARADMDSPLHF. The CDR3 DNA reads TGTGCCGGCGCGAGGGCCGATATGGATTCACCCCTCCACTTT.